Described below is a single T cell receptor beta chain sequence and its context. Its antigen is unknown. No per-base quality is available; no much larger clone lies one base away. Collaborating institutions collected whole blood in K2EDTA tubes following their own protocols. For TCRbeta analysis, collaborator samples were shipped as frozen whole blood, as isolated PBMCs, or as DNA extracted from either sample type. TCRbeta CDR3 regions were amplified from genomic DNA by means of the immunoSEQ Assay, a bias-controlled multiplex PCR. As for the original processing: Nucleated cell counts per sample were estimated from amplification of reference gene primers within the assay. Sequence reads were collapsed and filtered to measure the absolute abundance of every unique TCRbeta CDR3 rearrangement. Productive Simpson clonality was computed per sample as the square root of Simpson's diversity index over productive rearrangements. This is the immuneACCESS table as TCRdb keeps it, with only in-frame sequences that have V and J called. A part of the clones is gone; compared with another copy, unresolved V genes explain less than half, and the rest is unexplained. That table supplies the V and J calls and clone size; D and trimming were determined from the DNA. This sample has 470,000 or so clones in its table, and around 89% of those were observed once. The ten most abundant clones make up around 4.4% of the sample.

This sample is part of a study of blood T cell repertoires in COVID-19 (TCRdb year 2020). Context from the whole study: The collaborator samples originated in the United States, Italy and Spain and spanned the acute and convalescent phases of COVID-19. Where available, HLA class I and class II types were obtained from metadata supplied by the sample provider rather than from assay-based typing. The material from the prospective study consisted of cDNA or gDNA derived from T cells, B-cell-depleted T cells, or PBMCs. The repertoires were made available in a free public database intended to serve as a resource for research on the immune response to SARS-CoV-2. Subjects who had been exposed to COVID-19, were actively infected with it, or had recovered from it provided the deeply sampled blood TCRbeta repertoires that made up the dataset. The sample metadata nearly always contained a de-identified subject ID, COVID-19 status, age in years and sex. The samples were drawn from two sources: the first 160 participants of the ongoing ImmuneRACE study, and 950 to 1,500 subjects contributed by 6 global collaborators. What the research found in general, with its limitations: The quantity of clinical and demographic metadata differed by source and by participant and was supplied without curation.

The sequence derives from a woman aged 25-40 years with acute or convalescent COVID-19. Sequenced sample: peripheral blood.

The CDR3 has the sequence CASRPPRGLTGELFF. The DNA sequence is TGTGCCAGCAGGCCACCCAGGGGACTAACCGGGGAGCTGTTTTTT. The rearrangement combines TRBV6-5 with TRBJ2-2; a tentative D match to TRBD2 spans 7 bases. Trimming removed 6 bases from V and 5 bases from J, leaving 16 bases between the germline ends. The CDR3 covers 15 residues, taking in both the cysteine and the phenylalanine. The DNA shown is the 45-base CDR3, in frame from base 1. Via the germline V gene, CDR1 is MNHEY and CDR2 SVGAGI.